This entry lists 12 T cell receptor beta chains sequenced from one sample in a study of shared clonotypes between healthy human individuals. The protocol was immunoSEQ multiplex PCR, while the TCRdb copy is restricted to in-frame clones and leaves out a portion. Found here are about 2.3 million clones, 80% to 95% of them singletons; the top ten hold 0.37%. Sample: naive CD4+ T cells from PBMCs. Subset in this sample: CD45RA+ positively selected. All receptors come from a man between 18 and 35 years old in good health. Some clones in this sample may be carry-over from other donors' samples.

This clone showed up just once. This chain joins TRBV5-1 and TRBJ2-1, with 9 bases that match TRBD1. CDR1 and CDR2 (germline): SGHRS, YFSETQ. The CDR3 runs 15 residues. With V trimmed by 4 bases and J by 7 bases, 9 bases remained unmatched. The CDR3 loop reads CASSMDRGSVNEQFF. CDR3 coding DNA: TGCGCCAGCAGCATGGACAGGGGTTCAGTAAATGAGCAGTTCTTC.

CDR3 in amino acids: CASSKERGAGYEQYF. The CDR3, as DNA: TGTGCCAGCAGCAAAGAGAGGGGGGCTGGGTACGAGCAGTACTTC. This sequence joins TRBV6-5 and TRBJ2-7; perhaps D is TRBD1 or TRBD2 (6 bases each). Germline CDR1 and CDR2: MNHEY and SVGAGI. This CDR3 is 15 amino acids long. V was pared by 6 bases and J by 4 bases, with 19 bases between.

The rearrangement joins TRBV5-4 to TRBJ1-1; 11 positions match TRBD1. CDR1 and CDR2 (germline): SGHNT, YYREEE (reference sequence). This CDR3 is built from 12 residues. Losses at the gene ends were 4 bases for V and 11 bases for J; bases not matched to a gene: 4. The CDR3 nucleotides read TGTGCCAGCAGCCCGGACAGGGGGCCGGCTTTCTTT. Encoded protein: CASSPDRGPAFF. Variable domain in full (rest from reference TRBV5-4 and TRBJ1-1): ETGVTQSPTHLIKTRGQQVTLRCSSQSGHNTVSWYQQALGQGPQFIFQYYREEENGRGNFPPRFSGLQFPNYSSELNVNALELDDSALYLCASSPDRGPAFFGQGTRLTVV.

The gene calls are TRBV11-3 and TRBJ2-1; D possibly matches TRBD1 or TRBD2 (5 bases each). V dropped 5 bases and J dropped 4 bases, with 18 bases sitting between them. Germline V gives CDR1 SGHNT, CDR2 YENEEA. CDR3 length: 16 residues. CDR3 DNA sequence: TGTGCCAGCAGCCCAGAGGGGCAGCTCGAATACAATGAGCAGTTCTTC. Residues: CASSPEGQLEYNEQFF. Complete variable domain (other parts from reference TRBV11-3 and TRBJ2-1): EAGVVQSPRYKIIEKKQPVAFWCNPISGHNTLYWYLQNLGQGPELLIRYENEEAVDDSQLPKDRFSAERLKGVDSTLKIQPAELGDSAVYLCASSPEGQLEYNEQFFGPGTRLTVL.

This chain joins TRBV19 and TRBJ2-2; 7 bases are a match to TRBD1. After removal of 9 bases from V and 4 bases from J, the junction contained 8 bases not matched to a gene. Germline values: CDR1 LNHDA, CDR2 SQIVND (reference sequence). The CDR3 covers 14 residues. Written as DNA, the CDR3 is TGTGCCAGCGGGCAGACAGGGATCACCGGGGAGCTGTTTTTT. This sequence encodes CASGQTGITGELFF. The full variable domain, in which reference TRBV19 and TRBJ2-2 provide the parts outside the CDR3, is DGGITQSPKYLFRKEGQNVTLSCEQNLNHDAMYWYRQDPGQGLRLIYYSQIVNDFQKGDIAEGYSVSREKKESFPLTVTSAQKNPTAFYLCASGQTGITGELFFGEGSRLTVL.

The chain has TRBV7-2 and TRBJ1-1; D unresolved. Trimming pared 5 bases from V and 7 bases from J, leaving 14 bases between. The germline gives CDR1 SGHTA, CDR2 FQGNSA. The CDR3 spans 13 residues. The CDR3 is CASSLVQGSEAFF. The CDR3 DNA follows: TGTGCCAGCAGCCTGGTCCAAGGCAGTGAAGCTTTCTTT.

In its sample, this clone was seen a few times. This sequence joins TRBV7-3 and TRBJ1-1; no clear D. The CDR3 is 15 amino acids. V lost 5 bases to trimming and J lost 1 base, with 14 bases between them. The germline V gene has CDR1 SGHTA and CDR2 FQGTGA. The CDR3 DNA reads TGTGCCAGCAGCCCTGATGAGGGCCGGAACACTGAAGCTTTCTTT. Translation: CASSPDEGRNTEAFF. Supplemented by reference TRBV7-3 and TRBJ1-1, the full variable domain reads GAGVSQTPSNKVTEKGKYVELRCDPISGHTALYWYRQSLGQGPEFLIYFQGTGAADDSGLPNDRFFAVRPEGSVSTLKIQRTERGDSAVYLCASSPDEGRNTEAFFGQGTRLTVV.

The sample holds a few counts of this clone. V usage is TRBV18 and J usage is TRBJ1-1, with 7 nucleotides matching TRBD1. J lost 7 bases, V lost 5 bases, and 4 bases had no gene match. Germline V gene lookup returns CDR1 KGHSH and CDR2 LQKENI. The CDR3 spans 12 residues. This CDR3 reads CASSDDRDEAFF. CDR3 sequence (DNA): TGTGCCAGCTCAGACGACAGGGATGAAGCTTTCTTT.

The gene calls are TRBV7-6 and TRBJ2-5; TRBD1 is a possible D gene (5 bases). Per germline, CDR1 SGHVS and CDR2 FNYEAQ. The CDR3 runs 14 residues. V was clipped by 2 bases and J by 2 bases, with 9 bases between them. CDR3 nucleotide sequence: TGTGCCAGCAGCTTACTCCAGGGACAAGAGACCCAGTACTTC. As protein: CASSLLQGQETQYF.

Here the CDR3 reads CASSARLDRTGGYTF. DNA for the CDR3: TGTGCCAGCAGTGCCCGCCTGGACAGGACAGGTGGCTACACCTTC. This chain connects TRBV25-1 to TRBJ1-2, with 7 bases that match TRBD1. CDR1 MGHDK and CDR2 SYGVNS come from the germline V gene. This CDR3 has 15 residues. The J segment lost 7 bases and the V segment lost 4 bases, leaving 12 bases of the junction unmatched.

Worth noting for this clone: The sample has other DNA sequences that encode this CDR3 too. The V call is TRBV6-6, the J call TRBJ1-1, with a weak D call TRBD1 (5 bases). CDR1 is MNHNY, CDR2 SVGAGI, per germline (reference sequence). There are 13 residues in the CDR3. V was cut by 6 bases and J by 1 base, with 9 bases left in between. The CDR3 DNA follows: TGTGCCAGCAGCCTAGGGACGAACACTGAAGCTTTCTTT. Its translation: CASSLGTNTEAFF.

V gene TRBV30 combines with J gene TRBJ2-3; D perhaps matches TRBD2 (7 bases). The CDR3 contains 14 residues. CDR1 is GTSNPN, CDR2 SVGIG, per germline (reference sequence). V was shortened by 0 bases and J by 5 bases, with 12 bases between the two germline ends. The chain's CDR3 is CAWSVRGARDTQYF. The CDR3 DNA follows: TGTGCCTGGAGTGTACGGGGGGCCAGAGATACGCAGTATTTT.